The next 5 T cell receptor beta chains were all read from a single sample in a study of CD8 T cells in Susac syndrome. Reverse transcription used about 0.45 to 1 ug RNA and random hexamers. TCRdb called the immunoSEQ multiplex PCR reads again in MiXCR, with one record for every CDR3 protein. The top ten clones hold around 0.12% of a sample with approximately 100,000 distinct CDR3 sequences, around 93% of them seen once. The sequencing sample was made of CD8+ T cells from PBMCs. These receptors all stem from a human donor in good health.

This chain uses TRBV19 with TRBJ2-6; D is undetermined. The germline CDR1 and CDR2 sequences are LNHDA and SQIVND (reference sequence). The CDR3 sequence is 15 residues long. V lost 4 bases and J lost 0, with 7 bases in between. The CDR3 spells CASSRVSSGANVLTF. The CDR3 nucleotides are TGTGCCAGTAGTAGGGTTAGCTCTGGGGCCAACGTCCTGACTTTC. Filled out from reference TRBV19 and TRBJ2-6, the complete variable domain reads DGGITQSPKYLFRKEGQNVTLSCEQNLNHDAMYWYRQDPGQGLRLIYYSQIVNDFQKGDIAEGYSVSREKKESFPLTVTSAQKNPTAFYLCASSRVSSGANVLTFGAGSRLTVL.

The CDR3 loop is CASSPQRRNTEAFF. The CDR3 DNA reads as TGTGCCAGCAGCCCACAGCGACGGAACACTGAAGCTTTCTTT. The gene calls are TRBV7-9 and TRBJ1-1; no firm D call. The CDR3 contains 14 residues. Between the trimmed V and J ends, which lost 5 bases and 1 base, there was a span of 11 bases. The germline CDR1 and CDR2 sequences are SEHNR and FQNEAQ (reference sequence). The full variable domain, with the rest looked up from reference TRBV7-9 and TRBJ1-1, is DTGVSQNPRHKITKRGQNVTFRCDPISEHNRLYWYRQTLGQGPEFLTYFQNEAQLEKSRLLSDRFSAERPKGSFSTLEIQRTEQGDSAMYLCASSPQRRNTEAFFGQGTRLTVV.

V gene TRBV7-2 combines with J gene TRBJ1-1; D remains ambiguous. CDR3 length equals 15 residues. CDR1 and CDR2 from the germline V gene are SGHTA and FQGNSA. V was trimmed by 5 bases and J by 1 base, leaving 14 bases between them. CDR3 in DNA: TGTGCCAGCAGCCCCCCCCTCAGAGGGAACACTGAAGCTTTCTTT. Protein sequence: CASSPPLRGNTEAFF.

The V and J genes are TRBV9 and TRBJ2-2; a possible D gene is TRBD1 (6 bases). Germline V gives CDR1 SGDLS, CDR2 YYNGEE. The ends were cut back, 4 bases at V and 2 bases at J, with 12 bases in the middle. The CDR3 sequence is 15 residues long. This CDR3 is CASSSRQVNTGELFF. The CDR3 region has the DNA TGTGCCAGCAGCTCAAGACAGGTTAACACCGGGGAGCTGTTTTTT.

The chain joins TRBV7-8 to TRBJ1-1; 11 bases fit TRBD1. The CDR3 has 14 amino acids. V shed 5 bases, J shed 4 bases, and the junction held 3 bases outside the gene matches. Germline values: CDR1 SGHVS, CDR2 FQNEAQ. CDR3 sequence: CASSDGTGGTEAFF. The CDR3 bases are TGTGCCAGCAGCGACGGGACAGGGGGCACTGAAGCTTTCTTT. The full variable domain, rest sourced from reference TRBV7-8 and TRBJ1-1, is GAGVSQSPRYKVAKRGQDVALRCDPISGHVSLFWYQQALGQGPEFLTYFQNEAQLDKSGLPSDRFFAERPEGSVSTLKIQRTQQEDSAVYLCASSDGTGGTEAFFGQGTRLTVV.